The 5 T cell receptor beta chains listed next were all sequenced from one sample in a study of shared clonotypes between healthy human individuals. The data were produced by immunoSEQ multiplex PCR, yet TCRdb's version contains in-frame clones alone and is incomplete. The sample shows roughly 2.5 million clones, around 94% of them seen only once. The sequenced material came from naive CD4+ T cells sorted from blood. Subset specified: CD45RA+ positively selected. The source is a man younger than 35 in good health.

The chain uses TRBV6-5 and TRBJ1-2, with D unclear. The V and J ends lost 4 bases and 2 bases respectively, with 11 bases between them. Germline CDR1 reads MNHEY; CDR2 reads SVGAGI. The CDR3 is 14 amino acids. The CDR3: CASSSVDRNYGYTF. DNA of the CDR3: TGTGCCAGCAGTTCAGTCGATAGGAACTATGGCTACACCTTC.

The chain couples TRBV29-1 to TRBJ2-7; TRBD1 aligns across 7 bases. The junction had 8 bases not matched to a gene; V was cut back by 3 bases and J by 6 bases. This CDR3 has 13 amino acids. Germline V gives CDR1 SQVTM, CDR2 ANQGSEA. The CDR3 sequence is CSVDRQGRGEQYF. In DNA, the CDR3 is TGCAGCGTTGACCGACAGGGAAGGGGCGAGCAGTACTTC.

The rearrangement uses TRBV5-4 and TRBJ2-5, with D perhaps matching TRBD1 or TRBD2 (5 bases each). Per germline, CDR1 SGHNT and CDR2 YYREEE (reference sequence). This CDR3 contains 14 residues. V lost 6 bases to trimming and J lost 1 base, with 13 bases between them. The CDR3 DNA follows: TGTGCCAGCACCTCGGGGCGCCGCCAAGAGACCCAGTACTTC. Its translation: CASTSGRRQETQYF.

The J gene is TRBJ2-7, the V gene TRBV5-1, with 11 bases lining up with TRBD1. Germline lookup yields CDR1 SGHRS and CDR2 YFSETQ. V gave up 3 bases and J gave up 3 bases; unmatched junction bases: 2. This CDR3 spans 14 amino acids. CDR3 nucleotide sequence: TGCGCCAGCAGCTGGGGGACAGGGGGCTACGAGCAGTACTTC. Protein product: CASSWGTGGYEQYF.

J is TRBJ1-2 and V is TRBV19; D is undetermined. The germline V and J ends were trimmed by 7 bases and 3 bases, with 12 bases remaining between them. This CDR3 is built from 13 residues. The germline CDR1 and CDR2 sequences are LNHDA and SQIVND (reference sequence). The CDR3 spells CASTGEPHYGYTF. The CDR3 DNA sequence: TGTGCCAGTACCGGAGAGCCCCACTATGGCTACACCTTC.